Shown below are 20 T cell receptor beta chains from a single sample sequenced in a study of T cell repertoires in cytomegalovirus infection. TCRdb itself ran the reads through MiXCR, one entry per CDR3 protein. The table lists about 240,000 distinct CDR3 sequences, about 5.9% of them singletons. Input material: PBMCs. These receptors all come from a human donor in good health (CMV status not recorded). Some clones in this sample may be carry-over from other donors' samples.

Details on this clonotype: This may be a read error: a much more frequent sequence differs by one nucleotide. CDR3 in amino acids: CAWSQGAFEAFF. The DNA for the CDR3 is TGTGCCTGGAGCCAAGGGGCCTTTGAAGCTTTCTTT. This chain uses TRBV30 with TRBJ1-1, with D perhaps matching TRBD1 (5 bases). Trimming stripped 3 bases from V and 7 bases from J, with 12 bases between. The V gene's germline CDR1 is GTSNPN and CDR2 SVGIG (reference sequence). The CDR3 length is 12 residues.

This clonotype showed up many times. V gene TRBV24-1 combines with J gene TRBJ2-2; D could derive from TRBD1 or TRBD2 (5 bases each). In germline, CDR1 is KGHDR, CDR2 SFDVKD. V was shortened by 7 bases and J by 3 bases, with 14 bases between the two germline ends. The CDR3 is made up of 15 amino acids. CDR3 DNA: TGTGCCACCAGGGGTCCGGGACCAGACACCGGGGAGCTGTTTTTT. Residues: CATRGPGPDTGELFF.

This clonotype was counted at least ten times. The genes are TRBV11-2 and TRBJ2-1; 11 positions match TRBD2. Losses at the gene ends were 7 bases for V and 6 bases for J; bases not matched to a gene: 8. The CDR3 runs to 15 residues. Germline V gene sequence: CDR1 SGHAT, CDR2 FQNNGV. The CDR3 DNA reads TGTGCCAGCACCCGAACTAGCGGGGGACCCAATGAGCAGTTCTTC. Its protein product is CASTRTSGGPNEQFF.

The table lists this clonotype with many counts. The chain links TRBV6-2 or TRBV6-3 to TRBJ1-2; the D is unclear. Germline V lookup: CDR1 MNHEY, CDR2 SVGEGT. The CDR3 sequence is 10 residues long. V dropped 2 bases and J dropped 8 bases, with 3 bases sitting between them. CDR3 nucleotide sequence: TGTGCCAGCAGTTACCCAGGCTACACCTTC. Encoded protein: CASSYPGYTF.

This clonotype was seen many times. The V call is TRBV7-2, the J call TRBJ2-1; a weak D match, TRBD1 (6 bases). The CDR3 sequence is 16 residues long. Germline-derived CDR1 and CDR2 are SGHTA and FQGNSA. Between the trimmed V and J ends, which lost 3 bases and 4 bases, there was a span of 16 bases. CDR3 sequence reads: CASSFRGAGAYNEQFF. CDR3 bases: TGTGCCAGCAGCTTCCGAGGGGCAGGGGCGTACAATGAGCAGTTCTTC.

This clonotype was recorded at least ten times. This chain uses TRBV27 with TRBJ1-2; TRBD1 matches at 7 bases. V gave up 6 bases and J gave up 7 bases; unmatched junction bases: 14. This CDR3 comprises 15 residues. In germline, CDR1 is MNHEY, CDR2 SMNVEV (reference sequence). For the CDR3, the DNA is TGTGCCAGCAGGACGAATTCTGACAGGGCGGCTGGCTACACCTTC. Translation: CASRTNSDRAAGYTF.

The table lists this clonotype with many counts. The rearrangement links TRBV6-2 or TRBV6-3 to TRBJ2-3; 8 bases fit TRBD2. The germline CDR1 and CDR2 sequences are MNHEY and SVGEGT. V shed 2 bases and J 6 bases; nucleotides not matched to a gene: 16. The length of the CDR3 is 18 residues. This CDR3 is CASSYTAGGSTTLDTQYF. CDR3 nucleotide sequence: TGTGCCAGCAGTTACACGGCGGGGGGATCAACAACCCTGGATACGCAGTATTTT.

At least ten counts were recorded for this clonotype. The rearrangement joins TRBV5-6 to TRBJ2-1; D is possibly TRBD2 (6 bases). The CDR3 is made up of 16 amino acids. Germline lookup yields CDR1 SGHDT and CDR2 YYEEEE. Trimming took off 4 bases at V and 0 bases at J, with 14 bases between the two ends. As DNA, the CDR3 is TGTGCCAGCAGCACATTGGGGGGAGACTCCTACAATGAGCAGTTCTTC. This translates into CASSTLGGDSYNEQFF.

This clonotype was seen at least ten times. The J gene is TRBJ1-2, the V gene TRBV14; TRBD1 aligns across 10 bases. The length of the CDR3 is 17 residues. The V segment lost 4 bases and the J segment 4 bases; nucleotides outside the gene matches: 12. Looked up from germline, CDR1 is SGHDN and CDR2 is FVKESK. As DNA, the CDR3 is TGTGCCAGCAGCCTCATTACCGGGACAGGGGTCTTCTATGGCTACACCTTC. It encodes CASSLITGTGVFYGYTF.

This clonotype was detected ten times or more. This chain connects TRBV7-8 to TRBJ2-2; TRBD2 agrees at 9 bases. Germline V CDR1 and CDR2: SGHVS, FQNEAQ. The CDR3 is made up of 18 amino acids. Trimming took 5 bases from V and 0 from J; bases not matched to a gene: 10. DNA for the CDR3: TGTGCCAGCAGCAGCGGGGGGAAAGCGGGGGCGAACACCGGGGAGCTGTTTTTT. It encodes CASSSGGKAGANTGELFF.

This clonotype has a count of ten or more. The genes are TRBV28 and TRBJ1-1; D unresolved. CDR3 length: 14 amino acids. Germline-derived CDR1 and CDR2 are MDHEN and SYDVKM. V was cut by 2 bases and J by 10 bases, with 17 bases left in between. CDR3 in amino acids: CASSLAGTQSRAFF. CDR3 nucleotides: TGTGCCAGCAGTTTAGCTGGAACCCAAAGTAGAGCTTTCTTT.

At least ten counts were recorded for this clonotype. V is TRBV27 and J is TRBJ1-1, with TRBD1 matching over 7 bases. Germline V gene sequence: CDR1 MNHEY, CDR2 SMNVEV (reference sequence). CDR3 size: 14 residues. V shed 8 bases, J shed 5 bases, and the junction held 11 bases outside the gene matches. CDR3 protein: CASGYRGAWTEAFF. For the CDR3, the DNA is TGTGCCAGCGGGTACAGGGGCGCGTGGACTGAAGCTTTCTTT.

This clonotype was seen ten or more times. J is TRBJ1-1 and V is TRBV6-6; D gene ambiguous. This CDR3 has 14 amino acids. The germline CDR1 and CDR2 sequences are MNHNY and SVGAGI (reference sequence). The V gene lost 4 bases and the J gene lost 1 base, with 10 bases spanning the gap. The chain's CDR3 is CASSSPSENTEAFF. CDR3 coding DNA: TGTGCCAGCAGTTCCCCGTCTGAGAACACTGAAGCTTTCTTT.

This clonotype was picked up many times. The V and J genes are TRBV6-2 or TRBV6-3 and TRBJ1-5; 7 bases line up with TRBD1. V trimming: 0 bases; J trimming: 2 bases; junction bases outside the gene matches: 4. CDR3 length equals 16 residues. The germline V gene encodes CDR1 MNHEY and CDR2 SVGEGT. CDR3 coding DNA: TGTGCCAGCAGTTACTCGTACAGGGGAGGCAATCAGCCCCAGCATTTT. It is translated as CASSYSYRGGNQPQHF.

This clonotype was counted ten times or more. V usage is TRBV28 and J usage is TRBJ2-2; D tentatively fits TRBD1 or TRBD2 (7 bases each). The V and J ends lost 5 bases and 6 bases respectively, with 19 bases between them. From germline, CDR1 is MDHEN and CDR2 SYDVKM. This CDR3 region has 16 residues. CDR3 bases: TGTGCCAGCAGTCCAGGGGGGGACCCTTACCCCGGGGAGCTGTTTTTT. The encoded protein is CASSPGGDPYPGELFF.

This clonotype was detected ten times or more. The chain carries TRBV7-3 and TRBJ2-3, with 7 bases lining up with TRBD2. The CDR3 consists of 14 residues. After removal of 5 bases from V and 4 bases from J, the junction contained 6 bases not matched to a gene. CDR1 is SGHTA and CDR2 is FQGTGA in the germline V gene. CDR3 in DNA: TGTGCCAGCAGCCCGTCGGGGGGAGCAGATACGCAGTATTTT. It specifies CASSPSGGADTQYF.

The sample holds many counts of this clonotype. The chain couples TRBV5-1 to TRBJ1-3, with 12 bases aligning to TRBD1. Germline-derived CDR1 and CDR2 are SGHRS and YFSETQ. This CDR3 region has 14 residues. V gave up 8 bases and J gave up 4 bases; unmatched junction bases: 4. The CDR3 is CASGTGGDGNTIYF. CDR3 DNA: TGCGCCAGTGGGACAGGGGGCGACGGAAACACCATATATTTT. The whole variable domain, filled in from reference TRBV5-1 and TRBJ1-3, reads KAGVTQTPRYLIKTRGQQVTLSCSPISGHRSVSWYQQTPGQGLQFLFEYFSETQRNKGNFPGRFSGRQFSNSRSEMNVSTLELGDSALYLCASGTGGDGNTIYFGEGSWLTVV.

At least ten counts were recorded for this clonotype. V is TRBV2 and J is TRBJ1-1; TRBD1 agrees at 7 bases. From germline, CDR1 is SNHLY and CDR2 FYNNEI. The CDR3 runs to 14 residues. V lost 7 bases, J lost 1 base, and 6 bases stayed unmatched. CDR3 sequence (DNA): TGTGCCAGCATGCTGGGACAGCGGAACACTGAAGCTTTCTTT. Protein product: CASMLGQRNTEAFF.

The sample holds many counts of this clonotype. The rearrangement joins TRBV28 to TRBJ1-4; possibly TRBD1 for D (5 bases). The CDR3 runs to 15 residues. Trimming removed 6 bases at V and 8 bases at J, with 19 bases between. Germline CDR1 reads MDHEN; CDR2 reads SYDVKM. CDR3 DNA sequence: TGTGCCAGCAGGCCCCCGACAGCCCACGGGGAAAAACTGTTTTTT. Amino acids: CASRPPTAHGEKLFF.

This clonotype was counted at least ten times. The chain carries TRBV20-1 and TRBJ1-2, with 8 nucleotides matching TRBD1. Germline CDR1 reads DFQATT; CDR2 reads SNEGSKA (reference sequence). The CDR3 is 14 residues long. With 4 bases clipped from V and 4 bases from J, the junction kept 8 bases outside the gene matches. The CDR3 DNA follows: TGCAGTGCTACTGACAGGGGTTCGGGCTATGGCTACACCTTC. It specifies CSATDRGSGYGYTF.